Below are 22 T cell receptor beta chains sequenced from a single sample in a study of CD8+CD57+ T cells in acquired aplastic anemia. Those patients picked for sequencing had displayed CD8+CD57+ cell expansion on flow cytometry. TCR beta VDJ combinations and CDR3 sequences were profiled from genomic DNA. TCRdb reanalysed the reads using MiXCR and keeps one entry per CDR3 protein. The data hold 200,000 to 250,000 distinct CDR3 sequences, with under 55% observed a single time. The sequenced sample was sorted CD4+, CD8+, or CD8+CD57+ T cells (not recorded which) from PBMCs. Receptors originate from a human donor with aplastic anemia.

V gene TRBV29-1 combines with J gene TRBJ2-7, with D perhaps TRBD1 (6 bases). Trimming cost V 6 bases and J 2 bases, with 11 bases left between them. Germline V gene lookup returns CDR1 SQVTM and CDR2 ANQGSEA. This CDR3 region has 12 residues. CDR3 region: CSVGQNTYEQYF. As DNA, the CDR3 is TGCAGCGTCGGACAGAATACCTACGAGCAGTACTTC.

This clonotype was seen only a few times. This sequence joins TRBV7-2 and TRBJ2-7, with a weak D call TRBD1 (5 bases). The germline V gene encodes CDR1 SGHTA and CDR2 FQGNSA. V shed 5 bases and J shed 2 bases, with 10 bases lying between them. CDR3 length: 13 amino acids. The CDR3 is CASSPAGPYEQYF. The CDR3 DNA is TGTGCCAGCAGCCCCGCAGGGCCCTACGAGCAGTACTTC.

This clonotype was picked up many times. This chain links TRBV12-3 or TRBV12-4 with TRBJ1-5, with 11 bases identical to TRBD1. The CDR3 spans 17 residues. Losses at the gene ends were 4 bases for V and 6 bases for J; bases not matched to a gene: 11. The CDR3 region has the DNA TGTGCCAGCAGTTCCTCTCTGGGACAGGGGGTAGGTCAGCCCCAGCATTTT. Its translation is CASSSSLGQGVGQPQHF.

In nucleotides, the CDR3 is TGTGCCATCAGTGTAGAGGGAACTCATGGCTACACCTTC. It codes for CAISVEGTHGYTF. The V gene is TRBV10-3, the J gene TRBJ1-2; D unresolved. Trimming pared 4 bases from V and 6 bases from J, leaving 12 bases between. Germline V gene lookup returns CDR1 ENHRY and CDR2 SYGVKD. The CDR3 has 13 residues.

The rearrangement links TRBV9 to TRBJ1-1; possibly TRBD1 for D (5 bases). The CDR3 runs 15 residues. V was cut by 0 bases and J by 2 bases, with 11 bases left in between. The germline V gene encodes CDR1 SGDLS and CDR2 YYNGEE. CDR3 bases: TGTGCCAGCAGCGTAGCCCTCCAGGGTAACACTGAAGCTTTCTTT. This sequence encodes CASSVALQGNTEAFF.

As concerns this clonotype: This may be a read error: a much more frequent sequence differs by one nucleotide. The J gene is TRBJ2-5, the V gene TRBV10-3; 8 nucleotides line up with TRBD1. V was clipped by 10 bases and J by 5 bases; unmatched bases: 12. CDR1 and CDR2 (germline): ENHRY, SYGVKD. The CDR3 spans 14 residues. CDR3 in amino acids: CASSARTGRETQYF. CDR3 coding DNA: TGTGCCAGCAGCGCCAGGACAGGGCGGGAGACCCAGTACTTC.

A remark on this clonotype: A read error may produce the germline difference seen at one junction end. The genes are TRBV15 and TRBJ2-2, with D perhaps matching TRBD1 or TRBD2 (5 bases each). The CDR3 extends over 15 amino acids. CDR1 is LNHNV, CDR2 YYDKDF, per germline (reference sequence). CDR3 sequence reads: CATSRGERNTGELFF. The CDR3 nucleotides read TGTGCCACCAGCAGGGGGGAACGGAACACCGGAGAGCTGTTTTTT. Together with reference TRBV15 and TRBJ2-2, the CDR3 gives the full variable domain: DAMVIQNPRYQVTQFGKPVTLSCSQTLNHNVMYWYQQKSSQAPKLLFHYYDKDFNNEADTPDNFQSRRPNTSFCFLDIRSPGLGDTAMYLCATSRGERNTGELFFGEGSRLTVL.

In nucleotides, the CDR3 is TGTGCCAGCAGCTTAGAAAGAAGTGAGCAGTTCTTC. This gives the protein CASSLERSEQFF. The chain couples TRBV7-6 to TRBJ2-1; D gene unclear. The CDR3 loop spans 12 amino acids. Germline CDR1 is SGHVS and CDR2 is FNYEAQ. V was shortened by 1 base and J by 9 bases, with 7 bases between the two germline ends.

This chain joins TRBV20-1 and TRBJ2-7, with D maybe TRBD2 (6 bases). Trimming took off 4 bases at V and 3 bases at J, with 16 bases between the two ends. The CDR3 loop spans 14 amino acids. The germline V gene encodes CDR1 DFQATT and CDR2 SNEGSKA (reference sequence). For the CDR3, the DNA is TGCAGTGCTACCGTCCGGGGGACCAGCTACGAGCAGTACTTC. Amino acid sequence: CSATVRGTSYEQYF.

CDR3 amino acids: CASTANVGQGNYGYTF. The CDR3 DNA reads TGTGCCAGCACGGCTAATGTCGGCCAGGGCAACTATGGCTACACCTTC. The J gene is TRBJ1-2, the V gene TRBV12-3 or TRBV12-4; TRBD1 is a possible D gene (5 bases). CDR3 length: 16 residues. Trimming removed 7 bases from V and 2 bases from J, with 20 bases in between.

Note on this clonotype: The junction does not match germline at one end; this may be a read error. This chain joins TRBV7-3 and TRBJ2-6; 10 positions agree with TRBD2. The CDR3 loop spans 15 amino acids. CDR1 is SGHTA and CDR2 is FQGTGA in the germline V gene. The CDR3, as DNA: TGTGCCAGCAGTGCCCCGCTAGCGGGGGTCAACGTCCTGACTTTC. This gives the protein CASSAPLAGVNVLTF.

The J gene is TRBJ1-2, the V gene TRBV20-1; D unclear. The CDR3 has 16 residues. Germline CDR1 DFQATT, CDR2 SNEGSKA (reference sequence). V lost 0 bases, J lost 4 bases, and 18 bases lay in between. CDR3 sequence reads: CSARDPGLSHTYGYTF. The DNA for the CDR3 is TGCAGTGCTAGAGATCCAGGCCTAAGTCACACCTATGGCTACACCTTC.

This clonotype occurred many times. The rearrangement links TRBV9 to TRBJ2-5, with 9 bases matching TRBD2. Germline V CDR1 and CDR2: SGDLS, YYNGEE. This CDR3 has 14 residues. The trim removed 3 bases at V and 9 bases at J, leaving 9 bases unmatched. In nucleotides, the CDR3 is TGTGCCAGCAGCGACGCCGGGACTAGCCTCCCCCAGTACTTC. Encoded protein: CASSDAGTSLPQYF.

This clonotype showed up just once. The genes are TRBV20-1 and TRBJ2-3, with TRBD2 matching over 7 bases. Germline assignment: CDR1 DFQATT and CDR2 SNEGSKA (reference sequence). V trimming: 3 bases; J trimming: 5 bases; junction bases outside the gene matches: 8. There are 14 residues in the CDR3. CDR3 protein: CSASGEGPGDTQYF. CDR3 coding DNA: TGCAGTGCTAGCGGGGAGGGCCCGGGAGATACGCAGTATTTT.

J is TRBJ1-6 and V is TRBV11-1; possible D gene TRBD1, 5 bases. The germline gives CDR1 SGHAT, CDR2 FQDESV (reference sequence). CDR3 length equals 13 residues. Trimming left V 5 bases short and J 10 bases short, with 12 bases between. CDR3 protein: CASSPGDDSPLHF. CDR3 coding DNA: TGTGCCAGCAGCCCCGGGGACGACTCACCCCTCCACTTT.

The chain employs TRBV15 and TRBJ1-2; perhaps TRBD1 as D (5 bases). This CDR3 region has 15 residues. CDR1 is LNHNV and CDR2 is YYDKDF in the germline V gene (reference sequence). Trimming took 0 bases from V and 0 from J, leaving 8 bases between them. The CDR3 DNA sequence: TGTGCCACCAGCAGAGATAGAGGGGCTAACTATGGCTACACCTTC. Amino acid sequence: CATSRDRGANYGYTF.

This clonotype was seen ten or more times. The V gene is TRBV20-1, the J gene TRBJ2-3, with D perhaps matching TRBD1 (5 bases). This CDR3 is built from 16 residues. Germline V gene sequence: CDR1 DFQATT, CDR2 SNEGSKA (reference sequence). Trimming stripped 6 bases from V and 0 bases from J, with 19 bases between. The chain's CDR3 is CSATIMTEPSTDTQYF. The CDR3 DNA sequence: TGCAGTGCCACCATAATGACAGAGCCTAGCACAGATACGCAGTATTTT.

This clonotype was seen only once. The chain uses TRBV5-1 and TRBJ2-7, with D possibly matching TRBD1 (6 bases). The CDR3 is made up of 15 amino acids. The germline gives CDR1 SGHRS, CDR2 YFSETQ. V lost 4 bases and J 3 bases, leaving 17 bases between the germline ends. DNA for the CDR3: TGCGCCAGCAGCCTGGGTCCCCGGGACAACTACGAGCAGTACTTC. Its translation is CASSLGPRDNYEQYF. Full variable domain (remainder filled in from reference TRBV5-1 and TRBJ2-7): KAGVTQTPRYLIKTRGQQVTLSCSPISGHRSVSWYQQTPGQGLQFLFEYFSETQRNKGNFPGRFSGRQFSNSRSEMNVSTLELGDSALYLCASSLGPRDNYEQYFGPGTRLTVT.

As concerns this clonotype: A read error is possible here, since a much larger clone lies one base away. The chain combines TRBV5-5 with TRBJ2-2; the D gene is possibly TRBD2 (7 bases). Deletions cut 1 base from V and 3 bases from J, with 16 bases between. Germline V gives CDR1 SGHKS, CDR2 YYEKEE (reference sequence). This CDR3 has 17 amino acids. CDR3: CASSLNRGGGDTGELFF. DNA of the CDR3: TGTGCCAGCAGCTTGAATAGGGGGGGGGGGGACACCGGGGAGCTGTTTTTT.

The table lists this clonotype with a few counts. The chain uses TRBV10-2 and TRBJ2-7; D possibly corresponds to TRBD2 (5 bases). Per the germline V gene, CDR1 is WSHSY and CDR2 is SAAADI. Trimming removed 7 bases from V and 7 bases from J, with 11 bases in between. The CDR3 has 11 residues. CDR3 loop: CASTAGVEQYF. The CDR3 DNA follows: TGCGCCAGCACTGCGGGTGTGGAGCAGTACTTC.

On this clonotype itself: Without the conserved terminal phenylalanine or tryptophan, this CDR3 likely stems from a read error. This chain connects TRBV2 to TRBJ1-1; D remains unclear. The length of the CDR3 is 14 residues. CDR1 SNHLY and CDR2 FYNNEI come from the germline V gene. The CDR3 reads CASSQVYLNTEAFL. In nucleotides, the CDR3 is TGTGCCAGCAGTCAGGTATACCTGAACACCGAAGCTTTCTTA.

The CDR3 loop is CAIRRAGGLETQYF. In DNA, the CDR3 is TGTGCCATCAGGAGAGCGGGGGGGCTGGAGACCCAGTACTTC. The chain joins TRBV2 to TRBJ2-5, with 10 bases fitting TRBD2. Trimming took 10 bases from V and 5 from J; bases not matched to a gene: 10. Germline V gene lookup returns CDR1 SNHLY and CDR2 FYNNEI. The CDR3 is 14 amino acids.